The rows below give T cell receptor beta chains drawn from one sample of a study of shared clonotypes between healthy human individuals. Profiled with immunoSEQ multiplex PCR; TCRdb holds only in-frame clones, not every one. The table includes nearly 2 million clones, about 95% detected once. Sample: naive CD8+ T cells sorted from blood. These receptors all come from a man aged 18 to 30 in good health. The CDR3 runs from the conserved cysteine through the conserved F or W. Each record gives: CDR3 length, V gene, D gene, CDR3 protein. D genes are given only for firm matches.

15	TRBV4-1	TRBD2	CASSLLAASTDTQYF
15	TRBV6-1	.	CASSEDGDLNTEAFF
14	TRBV4-1	.	CASSQATSTYGYTF
14	TRBV7-9	.	CASSLGGYNSPLHF
15	TRBV6-6	TRBD1	CASSSGQRYQETQYF
14	TRBV29-1	.	CSVLEGASNQPQHF
15	TRBV6-1	TRBD1	CASSRDSASGNTIYF
14	TRBV27	TRBD2	CASSAGVSYNEQFF
17	TRBV7-3	.	CASSLGGGGTSTDTQYF
16	TRBV5-1	.	CASSPTSRDFTYEQYF
14	TRBV30	TRBD1	CAWTQGAGFTEAFF
15	TRBV7-6	.	CASSSTGFATDTQYF
16	TRBV5-4	.	CASSLGGLPTQGTQYF
12	TRBV7-9	.	CASSLGLADQYF
13	TRBV6-5	TRBD1	CASSYRTGYEQFF
13	TRBV29-1	.	CSARKSNEGKLFF
13	TRBV6-6	TRBD1	CASSFGQAYEQYF
13	TRBV9	.	CASSTTGTDTQYF
14	TRBV5-6	.	CASSSIQGYTEAFF
15	TRBV6-6	.	CASSYSTQTNYGYTF
15	TRBV7-9	TRBD1	CASSRIGTGSSEQYF
16	TRBV19	.	CASSIDGGTAYNEQFF
15	TRBV5-6	TRBD1	CASSAAGTGSETQYF
16	TRBV11-2	.	CASSPPRGSNNYGYTF
15	TRBV6-5	TRBD1	CASSSLDRVYTEAFF
14	TRBV7-9	.	CAINSGGVYNEQFF
15	TRBV7-2	TRBD2	CASSILAGGSNEQFF
14	TRBV27	.	CASTPRGPFDEQYF
15	TRBV30	TRBD2	CAWSMTSGQKETQYF
14	TRBV30	.	CAWSPRGGNEKLFF
16	TRBV9	TRBD2	CASSDPWTSGDTTQYF
15	TRBV6-5	TRBD1	CASSYETGTDEEAFF
15	TRBV9	TRBD1	CASSVGQGAGDTQYF
15	TRBV15	.	CATSREGGLADTQYF
14	TRBV7-8	.	CASKQGGVNQPQHF
13	TRBV7-9	.	CASSPTVDYGYTF
14	TRBV4-1	.	CASSHRDTWTEAFF
11	TRBV5-1	TRBD2	CASSWGGKQYF
12	TRBV2	TRBD2	CASSRGGDEQYF
14	TRBV5-6	.	CASSYGSYTGELFF
13	TRBV6-6	.	CASSYTRDTEAFF
12	TRBV28	.	CASSLGVGELFF
12	TRBV4-1	.	CASSQGVDTQYF
16	TRBV15	.	CATSSARDTDSYEQYF
13	TRBV4-1	.	CASSQERNQPQHF
19	TRBV7-9	TRBD2	CASSLAMLAGGPYYNEQFF
14	TRBV9	.	CASSVFPENSPLHF
15	TRBV5-6	.	CASSPPSETGSTQYF
16	TRBV10-2	.	CASSESRTSFTDTQYF
14	TRBV5-1	.	CASNTDMAGYEQYF
14	TRBV4-1	.	CASSSRTDIYGYTF
14	TRBV6-6	TRBD2	CASTTTGGRETQYF